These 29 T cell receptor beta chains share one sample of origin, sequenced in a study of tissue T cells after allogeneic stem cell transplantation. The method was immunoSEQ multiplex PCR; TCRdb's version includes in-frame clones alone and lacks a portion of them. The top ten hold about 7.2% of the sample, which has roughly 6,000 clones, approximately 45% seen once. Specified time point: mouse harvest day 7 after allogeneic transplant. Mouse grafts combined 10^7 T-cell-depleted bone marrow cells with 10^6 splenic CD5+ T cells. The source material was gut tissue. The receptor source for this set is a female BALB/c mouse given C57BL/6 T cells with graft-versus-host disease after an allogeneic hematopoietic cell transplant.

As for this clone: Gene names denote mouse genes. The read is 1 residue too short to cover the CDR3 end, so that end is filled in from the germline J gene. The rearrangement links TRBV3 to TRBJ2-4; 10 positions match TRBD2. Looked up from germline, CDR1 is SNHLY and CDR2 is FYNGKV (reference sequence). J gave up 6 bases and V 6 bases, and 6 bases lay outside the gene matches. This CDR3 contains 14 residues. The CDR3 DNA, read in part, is TGTGCCAGCAGGTCTGGGGGGGCGGGTAACACCTTGTAC. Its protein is CASRSGGAGNTLY. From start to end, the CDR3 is CASRSGGAGNTLYF.

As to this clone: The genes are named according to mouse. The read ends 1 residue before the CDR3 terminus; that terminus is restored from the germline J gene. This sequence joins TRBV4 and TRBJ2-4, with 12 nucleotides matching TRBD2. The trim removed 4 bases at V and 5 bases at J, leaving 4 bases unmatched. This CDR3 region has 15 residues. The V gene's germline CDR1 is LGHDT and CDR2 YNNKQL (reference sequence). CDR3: CASSFGLGGSNTLYF. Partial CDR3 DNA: TGTGCCAGCAGCTTCGGACTGGGGGGGTCAAACACCTTGTAC.

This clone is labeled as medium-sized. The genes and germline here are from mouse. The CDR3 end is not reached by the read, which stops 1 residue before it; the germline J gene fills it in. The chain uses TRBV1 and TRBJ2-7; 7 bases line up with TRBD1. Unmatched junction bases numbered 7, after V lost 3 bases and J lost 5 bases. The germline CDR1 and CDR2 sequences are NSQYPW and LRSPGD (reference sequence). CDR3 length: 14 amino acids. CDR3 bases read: TGCACCTGCAGTGCGAGGCAGGGGGAGAATGAACAGTAC. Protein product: CTCSARQGENEQY. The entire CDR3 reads CTCSARQGENEQYF.

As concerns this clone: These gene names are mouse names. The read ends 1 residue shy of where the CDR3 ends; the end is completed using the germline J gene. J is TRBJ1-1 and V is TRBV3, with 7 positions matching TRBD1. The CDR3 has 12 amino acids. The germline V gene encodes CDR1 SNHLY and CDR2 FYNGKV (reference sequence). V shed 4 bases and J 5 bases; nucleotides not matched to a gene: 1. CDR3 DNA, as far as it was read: TGTGCCAGCAGCTCACAGGGGACAGAAGTCTTC. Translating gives CASSSQGTEVF. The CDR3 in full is CASSSQGTEVFF.

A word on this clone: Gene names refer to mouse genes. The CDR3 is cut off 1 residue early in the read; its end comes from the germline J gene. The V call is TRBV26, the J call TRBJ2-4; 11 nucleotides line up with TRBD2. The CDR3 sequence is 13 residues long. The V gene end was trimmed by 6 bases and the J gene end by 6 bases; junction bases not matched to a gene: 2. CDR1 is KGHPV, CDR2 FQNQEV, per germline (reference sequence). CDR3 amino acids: CASRLGGRNTLYF. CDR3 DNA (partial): TGTGCCAGCAGACTGGGGGGGCGGAACACCTTGTAC.

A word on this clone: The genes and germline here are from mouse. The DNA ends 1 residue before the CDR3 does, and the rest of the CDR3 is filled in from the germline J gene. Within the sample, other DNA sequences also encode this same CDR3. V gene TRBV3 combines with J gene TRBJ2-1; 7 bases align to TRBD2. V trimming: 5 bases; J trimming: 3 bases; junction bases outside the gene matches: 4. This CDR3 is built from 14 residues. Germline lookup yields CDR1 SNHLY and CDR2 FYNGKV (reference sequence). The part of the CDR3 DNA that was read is TGTGCCAGCAGCCCGGACTGGTCCTATGCTGAGCAGTTC. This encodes CASSPDWSYAEQF. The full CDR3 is CASSPDWSYAEQFF.

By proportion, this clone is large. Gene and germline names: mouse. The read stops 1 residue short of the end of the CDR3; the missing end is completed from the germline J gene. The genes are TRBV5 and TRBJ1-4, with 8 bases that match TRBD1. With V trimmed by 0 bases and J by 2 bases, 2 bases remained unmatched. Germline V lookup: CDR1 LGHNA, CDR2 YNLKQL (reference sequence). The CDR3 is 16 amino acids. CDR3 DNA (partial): TGTGCCAGCAGCCAAGATTGGGACAGGTCCAACGAAAGATTATTT. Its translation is CASSQDWDRSNERLF. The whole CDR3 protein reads CASSQDWDRSNERLFF.

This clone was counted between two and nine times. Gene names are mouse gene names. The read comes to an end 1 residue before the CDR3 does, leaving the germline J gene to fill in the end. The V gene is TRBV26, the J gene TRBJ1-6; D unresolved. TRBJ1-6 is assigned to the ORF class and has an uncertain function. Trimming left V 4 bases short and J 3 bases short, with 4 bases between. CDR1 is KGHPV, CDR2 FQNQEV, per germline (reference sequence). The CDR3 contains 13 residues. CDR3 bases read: TGTGCCAGCAGTCACAACTATAATTCGCCCCTCTAC. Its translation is CASSHNYNSPLY. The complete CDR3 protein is CASSHNYNSPLYF.

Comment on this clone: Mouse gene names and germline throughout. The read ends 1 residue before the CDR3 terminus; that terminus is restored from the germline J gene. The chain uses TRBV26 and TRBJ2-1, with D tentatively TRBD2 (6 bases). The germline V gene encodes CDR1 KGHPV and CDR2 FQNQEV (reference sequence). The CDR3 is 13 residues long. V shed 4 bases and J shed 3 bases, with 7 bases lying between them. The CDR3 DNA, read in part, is TGTGCCAGCAGTCCGACTGGCTATGCTGAGCAGTTC. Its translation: CASSPTGYAEQF. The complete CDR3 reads CASSPTGYAEQFF.

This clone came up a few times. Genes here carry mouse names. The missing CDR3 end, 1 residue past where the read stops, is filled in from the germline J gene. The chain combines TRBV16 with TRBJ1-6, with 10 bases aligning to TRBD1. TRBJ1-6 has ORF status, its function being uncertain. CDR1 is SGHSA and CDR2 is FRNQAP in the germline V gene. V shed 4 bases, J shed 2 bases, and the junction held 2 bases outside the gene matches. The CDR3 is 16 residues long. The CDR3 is CASSSTGGAYNSPLYF. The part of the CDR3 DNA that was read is TGTGCAAGCAGCTCGACAGGGGGCGCCTATAATTCGCCCCTCTAC.

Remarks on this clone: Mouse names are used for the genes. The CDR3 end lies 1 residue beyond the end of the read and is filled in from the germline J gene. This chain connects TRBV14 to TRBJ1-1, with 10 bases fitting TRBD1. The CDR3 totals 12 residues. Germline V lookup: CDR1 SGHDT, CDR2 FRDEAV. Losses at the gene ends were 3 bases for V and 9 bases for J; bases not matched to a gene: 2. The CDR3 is CASSWDRGKVFF. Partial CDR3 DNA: TGTGCCAGCAGTTGGGACAGGGGAAAAGTCTTC.

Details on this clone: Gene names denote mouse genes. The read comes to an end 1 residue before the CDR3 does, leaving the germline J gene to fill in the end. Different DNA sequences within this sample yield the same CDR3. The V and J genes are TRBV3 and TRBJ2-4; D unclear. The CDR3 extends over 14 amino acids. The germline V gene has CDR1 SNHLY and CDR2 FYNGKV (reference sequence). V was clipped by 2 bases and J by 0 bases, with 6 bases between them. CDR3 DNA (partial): TGTGCCAGCAGCTTACGGGGTAGTCAAAACACCTTGTAC. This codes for CASSLRGSQNTLY. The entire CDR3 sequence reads CASSLRGSQNTLYF.

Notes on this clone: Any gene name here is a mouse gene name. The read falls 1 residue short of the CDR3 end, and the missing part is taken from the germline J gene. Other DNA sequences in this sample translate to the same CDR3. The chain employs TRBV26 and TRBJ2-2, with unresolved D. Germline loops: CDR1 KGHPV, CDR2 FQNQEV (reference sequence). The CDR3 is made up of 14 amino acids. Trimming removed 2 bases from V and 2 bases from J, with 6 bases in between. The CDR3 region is CASSLQGNTGQLYF. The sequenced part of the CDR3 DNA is TGTGCCAGCAGTCTGCAAGGGAACACCGGGCAGCTCTAC. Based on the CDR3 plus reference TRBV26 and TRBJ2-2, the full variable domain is NSKVIQTPRYLVKGQGQKAKMRCIPEKGHPVVFWYQQNKNNEFKFLINFQNQEVLQQIDMTEKRFSAECPSNSPCSLEIQSSEAGDSALYLCASSLQGNTGQLYFGEGSKLTVL.

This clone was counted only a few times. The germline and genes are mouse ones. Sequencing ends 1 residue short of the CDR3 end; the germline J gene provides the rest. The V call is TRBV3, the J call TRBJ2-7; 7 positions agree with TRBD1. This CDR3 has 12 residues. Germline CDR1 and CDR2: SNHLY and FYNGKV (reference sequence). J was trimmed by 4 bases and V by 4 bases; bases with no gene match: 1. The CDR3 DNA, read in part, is TGTGCCAGCAGCTCGACAGGGTATGAACAGTAC. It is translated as CASSSTGYEQY. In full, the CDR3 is CASSSTGYEQYF.

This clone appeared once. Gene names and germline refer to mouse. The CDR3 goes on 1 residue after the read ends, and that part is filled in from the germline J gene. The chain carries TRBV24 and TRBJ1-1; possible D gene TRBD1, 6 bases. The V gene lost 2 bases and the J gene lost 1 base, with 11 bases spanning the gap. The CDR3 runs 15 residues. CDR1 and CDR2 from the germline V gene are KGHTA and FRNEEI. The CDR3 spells CASSLNRAGNTEVFF. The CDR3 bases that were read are TGTGCCAGCAGTCTGAACAGGGCGGGAAACACAGAAGTCTTC.

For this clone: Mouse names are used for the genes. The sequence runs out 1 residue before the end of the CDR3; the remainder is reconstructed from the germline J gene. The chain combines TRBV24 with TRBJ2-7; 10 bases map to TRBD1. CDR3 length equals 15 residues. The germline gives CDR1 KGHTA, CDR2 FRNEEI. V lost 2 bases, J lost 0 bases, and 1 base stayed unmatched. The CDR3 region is CASSLRTGGSYEQYF. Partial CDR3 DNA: TGTGCCAGCAGTCTGAGGACAGGGGGCTCCTATGAACAGTAC.

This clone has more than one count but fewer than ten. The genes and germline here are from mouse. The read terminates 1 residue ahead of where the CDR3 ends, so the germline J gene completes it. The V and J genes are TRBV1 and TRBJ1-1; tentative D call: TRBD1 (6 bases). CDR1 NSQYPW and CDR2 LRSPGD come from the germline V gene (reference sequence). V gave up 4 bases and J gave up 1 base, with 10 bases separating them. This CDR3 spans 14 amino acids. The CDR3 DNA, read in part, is TGCACCTGCAGTGGCCGGGACAAAAACACAGAAGTCTTC. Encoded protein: CTCSGRDKNTEVF. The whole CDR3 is CTCSGRDKNTEVFF.

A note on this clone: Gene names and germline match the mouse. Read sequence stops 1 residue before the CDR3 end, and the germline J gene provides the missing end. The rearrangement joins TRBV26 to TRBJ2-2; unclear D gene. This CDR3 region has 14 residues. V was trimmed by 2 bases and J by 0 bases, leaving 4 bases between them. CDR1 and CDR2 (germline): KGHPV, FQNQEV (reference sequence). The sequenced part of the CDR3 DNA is TGTGCCAGCAGTCTGCCGACAAACACCGGGCAGCTCTAC. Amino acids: CASSLPTNTGQLY. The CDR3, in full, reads CASSLPTNTGQLYF.

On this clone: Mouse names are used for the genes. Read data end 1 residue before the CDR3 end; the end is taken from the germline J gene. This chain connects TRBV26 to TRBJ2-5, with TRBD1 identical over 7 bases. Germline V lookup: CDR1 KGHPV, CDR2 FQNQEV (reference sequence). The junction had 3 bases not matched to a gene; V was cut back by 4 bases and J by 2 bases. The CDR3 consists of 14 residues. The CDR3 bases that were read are TGTGCCAGCAGTCCCAGGGACAGCCAAGACACCCAGTAC. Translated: CASSPRDSQDTQY. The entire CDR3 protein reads CASSPRDSQDTQYF.

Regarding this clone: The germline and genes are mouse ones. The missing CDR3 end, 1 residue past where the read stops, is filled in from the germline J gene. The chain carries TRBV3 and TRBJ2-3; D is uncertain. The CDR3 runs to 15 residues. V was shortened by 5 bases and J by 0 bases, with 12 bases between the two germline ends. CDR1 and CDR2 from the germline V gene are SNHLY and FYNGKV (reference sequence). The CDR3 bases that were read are TGTGCCAGCAGCCCCCGACACCCTAGTGCAGAAACGCTGTAT. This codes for CASSPRHPSAETLY. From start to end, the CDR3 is CASSPRHPSAETLYF.

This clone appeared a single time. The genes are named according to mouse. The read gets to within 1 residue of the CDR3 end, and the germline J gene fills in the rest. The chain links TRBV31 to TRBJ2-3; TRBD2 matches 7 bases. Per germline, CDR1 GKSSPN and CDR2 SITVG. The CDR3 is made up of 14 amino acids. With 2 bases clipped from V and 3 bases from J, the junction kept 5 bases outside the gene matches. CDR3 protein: CAWSFRTGAETLYF. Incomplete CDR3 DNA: TGTGCCTGGAGTTTTCGGACTGGAGCAGAAACGCTGTAT.

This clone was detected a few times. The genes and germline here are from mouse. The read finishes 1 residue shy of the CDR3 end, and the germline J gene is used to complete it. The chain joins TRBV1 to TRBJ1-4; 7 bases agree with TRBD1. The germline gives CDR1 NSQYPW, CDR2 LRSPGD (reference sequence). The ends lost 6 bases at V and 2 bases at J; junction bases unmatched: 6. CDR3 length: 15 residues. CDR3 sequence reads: CTCSVGDSSNERLFF. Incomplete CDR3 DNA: TGCACCTGCAGCGTCGGGGACAGCTCCAACGAAAGATTATTT.

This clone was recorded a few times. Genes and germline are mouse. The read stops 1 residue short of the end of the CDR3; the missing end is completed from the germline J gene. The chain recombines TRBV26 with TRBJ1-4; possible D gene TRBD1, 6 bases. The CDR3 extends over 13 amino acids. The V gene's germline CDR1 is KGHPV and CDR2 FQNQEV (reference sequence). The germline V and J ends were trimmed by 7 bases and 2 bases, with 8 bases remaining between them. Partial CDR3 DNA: TGTGCCAGCACGGGACAATCCAACGAAAGATTATTT. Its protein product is CASTGQSNERLF. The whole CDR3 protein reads CASTGQSNERLFF.

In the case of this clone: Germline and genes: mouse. CDR3 bases read: TGTGCCAGCGGTGAATGGGGCCACAACCAGGCTCCGCTT. As protein: CASGEWGHNQAPL. The CDR3 in its entirety is CASGEWGHNQAPLF. The V gene is TRBV13-2, the J gene TRBJ1-5, with D possibly matching TRBD1 (5 bases). The sequence runs out 1 residue before the end of the CDR3; the remainder is reconstructed from the germline J gene. Germline CDR1 is NNHNN and CDR2 is SYGAGS (reference sequence). The V and J ends lost 2 bases and 2 bases respectively, with 8 bases between them. CDR3 size: 14 residues.

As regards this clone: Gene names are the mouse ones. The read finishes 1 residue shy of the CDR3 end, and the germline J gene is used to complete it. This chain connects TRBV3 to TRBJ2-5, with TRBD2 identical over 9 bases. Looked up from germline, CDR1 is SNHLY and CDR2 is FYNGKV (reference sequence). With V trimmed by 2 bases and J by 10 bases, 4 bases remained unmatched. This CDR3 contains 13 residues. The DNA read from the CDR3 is TGTGCCAGCAGCTTAAGACTGGGGGACGCCCAGTAC. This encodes CASSLRLGDAQY. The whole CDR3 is CASSLRLGDAQYF.

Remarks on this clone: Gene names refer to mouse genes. CDR3 DNA (partial): TGTGCCAGCAGTCTGACAGGGGGCGCGAACACCGGGCAGCTCTAC. This sequence encodes CASSLTGGANTGQLY. The full CDR3 is CASSLTGGANTGQLYF. The V gene is TRBV26, the J gene TRBJ2-2; TRBD1 matches 9 bases. The DNA ends 1 residue before the CDR3 does, and the rest of the CDR3 is filled in from the germline J gene. The germline V gene has CDR1 KGHPV and CDR2 FQNQEV (reference sequence). J gave up 2 bases and V 2 bases, and 3 bases lay outside the gene matches. The CDR3 runs to 16 residues. The variable domain in full, with the rest retrieved from reference TRBV26 and TRBJ2-2, is NSKVIQTPRYLVKGQGQKAKMRCIPEKGHPVVFWYQQNKNNEFKFLINFQNQEVLQQIDMTEKRFSAECPSNSPCSLEIQSSEAGDSALYLCASSLTGGANTGQLYFGEGSKLTVL.

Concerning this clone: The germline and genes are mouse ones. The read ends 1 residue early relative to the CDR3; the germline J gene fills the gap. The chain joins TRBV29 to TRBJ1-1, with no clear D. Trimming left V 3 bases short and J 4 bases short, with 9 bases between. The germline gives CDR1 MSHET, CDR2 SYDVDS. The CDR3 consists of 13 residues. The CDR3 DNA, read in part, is TGTGCTAGCAGTTTGGGGTCAGGCACAGAAGTCTTC. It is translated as CASSLGSGTEVF. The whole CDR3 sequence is CASSLGSGTEVFF.

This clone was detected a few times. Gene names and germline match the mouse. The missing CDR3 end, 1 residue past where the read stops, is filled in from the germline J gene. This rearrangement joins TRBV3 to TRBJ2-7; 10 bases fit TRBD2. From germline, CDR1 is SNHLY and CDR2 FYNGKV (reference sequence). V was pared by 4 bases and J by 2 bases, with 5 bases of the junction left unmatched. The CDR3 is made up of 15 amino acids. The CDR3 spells CASSYAGGAPYEQYF. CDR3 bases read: TGTGCCAGCAGCTACGCTGGGGGGGCGCCCTATGAACAGTAC.

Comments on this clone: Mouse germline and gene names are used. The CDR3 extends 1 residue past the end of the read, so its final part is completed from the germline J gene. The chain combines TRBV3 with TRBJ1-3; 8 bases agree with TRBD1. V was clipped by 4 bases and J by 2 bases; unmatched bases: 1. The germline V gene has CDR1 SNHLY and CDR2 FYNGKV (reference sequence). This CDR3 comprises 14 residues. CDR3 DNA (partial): TGTGCCAGCAGCTCGGACAGGGCTGGAAATACGCTCTAT. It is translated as CASSSDRAGNTLY. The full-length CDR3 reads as CASSSDRAGNTLYF.